The rows below give T cell receptor beta chains drawn from one sample of a study of T cell responses to AZD1222 COVID-19 vaccine. TCRdb's table, derived via immunoSEQ multiplex PCR, lists solely in-frame clones and lacks some. Among approximately 76,000 clones listed, over 80% were seen once. The sequencing here drew on peripheral blood, taken on day 0 of MenACWY control vaccination. The receptors shown here come from an adult in good health. Both conserved end residues are part of each CDR3. The D gene is left open where the match is weak. Clone sizes are given selectively: once, few, many, or a class where the clone is expanded.

J gene	clone size	V gene	D gene	CDR3 length	CDR3 protein
TRBJ2-7	NA	TRBV27	NA	11	CASSFFGEQYF
TRBJ2-1	NA	TRBV27	NA	16	CASSPILDSSYNEQFF
TRBJ2-7	NA	TRBV28	TRBD1	16	CASSPLRDRWSYEQYF
TRBJ1-2	NA	TRBV28	NA	14	CASSLSGMAYGYTF
TRBJ2-5	NA	TRBV7-3	NA	15	CASSFTADRQETQYF
TRBJ1-2	NA	TRBV5-4	NA	12	CASSAPDVGYTF
TRBJ1-1	NA	TRBV7-8	NA	15	CASSLGTDSNTEAFF
TRBJ2-1	NA	TRBV7-2	NA	15	CASSPGTSEGIEQFF
TRBJ1-2	NA	TRBV5-1	TRBD1	16	CASAGTGGGMWYGYTF
TRBJ2-2	NA	TRBV27	NA	12	CASSLSSGELFF
TRBJ1-1	NA	TRBV7-6	TRBD1	15	CASSLADRENTEAFF
TRBJ2-2	few	TRBV25-1	TRBD2	15	CASSDSGRDTGELFF
TRBJ2-1	once	TRBV19	NA	13	CASSTSKGGEQFF
TRBJ1-2	NA	TRBV30	NA	14	CAWNPRQAVYGYTF
TRBJ2-7	NA	TRBV6-5	NA	11	CASRLSYEQYF
TRBJ1-1	NA	TRBV20-1	NA	11	CSASGGTEAFF
TRBJ1-2	NA	TRBV6-5	TRBD1	13	CASSYVTGSGYTF
TRBJ1-5	few	TRBV27	NA	16	CASSLLAGDKSQPQHF
TRBJ2-2	NA	TRBV24-1	TRBD2	15	CATATSGSLTGELFF
TRBJ2-2	NA	TRBV3-1/TRBV3-2	NA	14	CASRLEGDTGELFF
TRBJ2-2	NA	TRBV10-1	TRBD1	15	CASSNGQASPGELFF
TRBJ1-6	NA	TRBV10-3	NA	14	CAISESGHNSPLHF
TRBJ1-1	NA	TRBV15	NA	18	CATSRDYSNRFSAPEAFF
TRBJ1-1	once	TRBV27	NA	13	CASRPTENTEAFF
TRBJ2-1	once	TRBV2	TRBD2	16	CASSEWTSGSYNEQFF
TRBJ2-5	NA	TRBV19	NA	13	CASSITVGETQYF
TRBJ2-3	NA	TRBV10-2	NA	14	CASSESGPTDTQYF
TRBJ2-1	NA	TRBV6-1	NA	16	CASSESVIVGGDEQFF
TRBJ2-4	NA	TRBV19	TRBD1	17	CASSINRDSLAKNIQYF
TRBJ2-7	NA	TRBV5-6	NA	13	CASSSERSREQYF
TRBJ1-2	NA	TRBV12-3/TRBV12-4	NA	9	CASTPPYTF
TRBJ1-1	NA	TRBV7-2	NA	14	CASSLDHRAVEAFF
TRBJ2-3	NA	TRBV7-8	NA	15	CASSLVSLGRDTQYF
TRBJ2-3	NA	TRBV4-3	NA	19	CASSQETSLAEWGTDTQYF
TRBJ2-5	NA	TRBV2	TRBD2	14	CASRTGGGQETQYF
TRBJ2-5	NA	TRBV7-6	TRBD2	15	CASSPNPAGEETQYF
TRBJ2-1	NA	TRBV9	NA	14	CASSAGTPSNEQFF
TRBJ1-1	once	TRBV19	NA	14	CASSVDRDNTEAFF
TRBJ2-1	NA	TRBV2	TRBD2	13	CASCKLAGDRLFF
TRBJ2-7	NA	TRBV11-2	NA	13	CASSSRLGGEQYF
TRBJ2-3	NA	TRBV29-1	NA	10	CSSHTDTQYF
TRBJ1-3	NA	TRBV9	NA	14	CASSVKTSGNTIYF
TRBJ2-2	NA	TRBV27	NA	16	CASSPGTTFNTGELFF
TRBJ1-2	NA	TRBV5-1	NA	11	CASSDSAGYTF
TRBJ1-1	once	TRBV30	NA	18	CAWSGRSAGYGMNTEAFF
TRBJ2-2	NA	TRBV3-1/TRBV3-2	TRBD2	17	CASSKGWGGSDTGELFF
TRBJ2-3	NA	TRBV6-5	NA	15	CASSPMTQSTDTQYF